This T cell receptor beta chain comes out of a study of technical replicates of blood from a few donors. The CDR3 runs to 14 residues. CDR1 and CDR2 from the germline V gene are SNHLY and FYNNEI. Trimming cost V 6 bases and J 3 bases; bases outside gene matches: 2. Some clones are missing from TCRdb's copy, which holds only in-frame ones; the method was immunoSEQ multiplex PCR. The sample has about 70,000 clones, 90% to 95% seen once. The specimen sequenced was T cells isolated from PBMCs. The chain links TRBV2 to TRBJ2-7; 13 bases agree with TRBD2. The TCR comes from a human donor in good health. CDR3 in DNA: TGTGCCAGCAGAGGGACTAGCGGGGTCTACGAGCAGTACTTC. Its protein product is CASRGTSGVYEQYF.